This T cell receptor beta chain was identified in a study of blood T cell dynamics during melanoma immunotherapy. This clone was observed a single time. From germline, CDR1 is MNHEY and CDR2 SVGAGI. This CDR3 spans 16 amino acids. Trimming shortened V by 0 bases and J by 2 bases, and 14 bases separated the two germline ends. The method was immunoSEQ multiplex PCR; TCRdb's version includes in-frame clones alone and lacks a portion of them. The data contain about 15,000 clones, roughly 80% of them singletons. Stated time point: pre-treatment baseline. This sequence joins TRBV6-5 and TRBJ2-7, with a possible D match to TRBD1 (5 bases). Here the sequenced sample was blood, taken from a patient treated with checkpoint blockade. This TCR derives from a human donor with melanoma. The CDR3 DNA follows: TGTGCCAGCAGTTACTCAATGGCAGGGAATCCCTACGAGCAGTACTTC. This gives the protein CASSYSMAGNPYEQYF.